This entry features one TCR beta chain sequence. Its antigen is not identified. This specimen comes from a study of PD-1 blockade in classical Hodgkin lymphoma. Study results and caveats: It was reported that newly diagnosed patients had less baseline TCR diversity than healthy donors.

Libraries were prepared by immunoSEQ multiplex PCR; TCRdb keeps only in-frame clonotypes and omits some of them. Here the sample spans some 16,000 clones, around 93% being singletons. Time point here: newly diagnosed, previously untreated cHL patient sample. Magnetic negative selection purified CD4+ T cells from thawed PBMCs. The authors used newly diagnosed, untreated classical Hodgkin lymphoma PBMCs as comparison. Sequencing was performed on CD4+ T cells from blood. The TCR was taken from a human donor with classical Hodgkin lymphoma.

The CDR3: CASSQEGDEQFF. DNA of the CDR3: TGCGCCAGCAGCCAAGAAGGAGATGAGCAGTTCTTC. The chain recombines TRBV4-1 with TRBJ2-1; D not resolved. This CDR3 region has 12 residues. The V and J ends lost 0 bases and 8 bases respectively, with 5 bases between them. Germline V gives CDR1 MGHRA, CDR2 YSYEKL.